The 16 T cell receptor beta chains given below trace back to one sample, sequenced in a study of spatial heterogeneity in lung cancer (dated by TCRdb to about 2019). Reading the label with the study, this specimen's time point is: sample taken at primary tumor resection. Without any cell sorting, TCR sequencing was performed on whole RNA extracted either from tumor and nontumor lung tissue or from cryopreserved PBMC samples. The library was produced with 5' RACE. For sequencing, a NextSeq 500 was employed. Through fastp at Q25 and MiXCR, TCRdb rebuilt clones from the public reads, retaining in-frame beta chains. Duplicate CDR3 protein sequences are folded into a single record with the most common DNA and genes. A total of about 4,000 distinct CDR3 sequences appear in this sample, about 53% of them only once. The ten most abundant clones make up roughly 76% of the sample. The sample in question was PBMCs, obtained at surgery. These receptors came from a female donor with early-stage non-small cell lung cancer.

Regarding this clonotype: This beta chain is an unintended read in a library built for alpha chains; its size means little. The J gene is TRBJ2-7, the V gene TRBV25-1; D remains ambiguous. The CDR3 consists of 11 residues. Germline-derived CDR1 and CDR2 are MGHDK and SYGVNS. The germline V and J ends were trimmed by 7 bases and 4 bases, with 8 bases remaining between them. The CDR3: CASTLGYEQYF. The DNA of the CDR3 is TGTGCCAGCACCCTGGGGTACGAGCAGTACTTC.

As to this clonotype: Since the library was made to target alpha chains, this beta chain is a stray read and its abundance is not meaningful. The chain couples TRBV28 to TRBJ2-7, with D possibly matching TRBD2 (5 bases). V was shortened by 1 base and J by 2 bases, with 15 bases between the two germline ends. CDR1 is MDHEN and CDR2 is SYDVKM in the germline V gene. This CDR3 spans 16 amino acids. The chain's CDR3 is CASSLSSGSSTYEQYF. In nucleotides, the CDR3 is TGTGCCAGCAGTTTATCCTCGGGATCCTCTACCTACGAGCAGTACTTC. Drawing the rest from reference TRBV28 and TRBJ2-7, the complete variable domain is DVKVTQSSRYLVKRTGEKVFLECVQDMDHENMFWYRQDPGLGLRLIYFSYDVKMKEKGDIPEGYSVSREKKERFSLILESASTNQTSMYLCASSLSSGSSTYEQYFGPGTRLTVT.

As for this clonotype: Since it is a stray read in a library aimed at alpha chains, this beta chain has a size that is not meaningful. The chain has TRBV7-9 and TRBJ2-3; D may match TRBD1 or TRBD2 (5 bases each). The CDR3 contains 14 residues. Germline CDR1 and CDR2: SEHNR and FQNEAQ (reference sequence). Trimming took 7 bases from V and 2 from J, leaving 13 bases between them. The CDR3 DNA is TGTGCCAGCACCTCTTCGGGGACCACAGATACGCAGTATTTT. Translating gives CASTSSGTTDTQYF.

This clonotype has a handful of counts. A library prepared for alpha chains yielded this beta chain as an off-target read; its size is of little meaning. The chain employs TRBV20-1 and TRBJ2-1, with D hard to call. CDR1 is DFQATT and CDR2 is SNEGSKA in the germline V gene (reference sequence). Between the trimmed V and J ends, which lost 0 bases and 5 bases, there was a span of 17 bases. The CDR3 spans 16 residues. In DNA form, the CDR3 reads TGCAGTGCTAGAGATTTCGGGTCTGGAATGAACAATGAGCAGTTCTTC. It yields the protein CSARDFGSGMNNEQFF.

As concerns this clonotype: Germline and junction disagree at one end, which may indicate a read error. This beta chain is off target for a library built for alpha chains, so its abundance means little. The chain employs TRBV7-7 and TRBJ2-2, with a weak D call TRBD2 (5 bases). The CDR3 covers 13 residues. In germline, CDR1 is SSHAT, CDR2 FNYEAQ (reference sequence). CDR3 loop: CASSLATTGELFF. The CDR3 nucleotides read TGTGCTAGCAGCTTAGCGACCACCGGGGAGCTGTTTTTT. Looking up the rest from reference TRBV7-7 and TRBJ2-2 gives the full variable domain: GAGVSQSPRYKVTKRGQDVTLRCDPISSHATLYWYQQALGQGPEFLTYFNYEAQPDKSGLPSDRFSAERPEGSISTLTIQRTEQRDSAMYRCASSLATTGELFFGEGSRLTVL.

This clonotype was detected only a few times. This beta chain is an off-target read within a library intended for alpha chains, so its frequency means little. The chain couples TRBV9 to TRBJ2-2, with TRBD2 matching over 13 bases. V lost 5 bases and J lost 5; bases outside the gene matches: 6. The CDR3 loop spans 16 amino acids. Germline loops: CDR1 SGDLS, CDR2 YYNGEE. The CDR3 here is CASRKGLAGVTGELFF. CDR3 in DNA: TGTGCCAGCAGAAAAGGACTAGCGGGAGTGACCGGGGAGCTGTTTTTT.

A few counts support this clonotype. This beta chain is an off-target read within a library intended for alpha chains, so its frequency means little. The gene calls are TRBV13 and TRBJ2-2; D gene uncertain. Germline CDR1 reads PRHDT; CDR2 reads FYEKMQ (reference sequence). The CDR3 consists of 14 residues. V dropped 5 bases and J dropped 1 base, with 8 bases sitting between them. The CDR3 reads CASSTTVNTGELFF. CDR3 nucleotides: TGTGCCAGCAGCACCACAGTGAACACCGGGGAGCTGTTTTTT.

With respect to this clonotype: Found in a library prepared for alpha chains, this beta chain is an off-target read, and its abundance has little meaning. This CDR3 is CASSPGGSGNTGELFF. The CDR3 DNA is TGTGCCAGCAGTCCAGGGGGCTCGGGGAACACCGGGGAGCTGTTTTTT. The V gene is TRBV6-5, the J gene TRBJ2-2; 8 bases align to TRBD1. Germline loops: CDR1 MNHEY, CDR2 SVGAGI. V lost 5 bases and J lost 1; bases outside the gene matches: 6. The CDR3 runs to 16 residues.

This clonotype appeared a few times. This beta chain was picked up by a library intended for alpha chains and is off target, so its count carries little meaning. The CDR3 loop reads CASGWTTSGANVLTF. The CDR3 DNA reads TGTGCCAGCGGTTGGACTACCTCTGGGGCCAACGTCCTGACTTTC. The chain links TRBV9 to TRBJ2-6; possible D gene TRBD2, 6 bases. Germline CDR1 is SGDLS and CDR2 is YYNGEE. The CDR3 is 15 amino acids. Trimming removed 7 bases at V and 0 bases at J, with 11 bases between. The variable domain in full, completed from reference TRBV9 and TRBJ2-6, reads DSGVTQTPKHLITATGQRVTLRCSPRSGDLSVYWYQQSLDQGLQFLIQYYNGEERAKGNILERFSAQQFPDLHSELNLSSLELGDSALYFCASGWTTSGANVLTFGAGSRLTVL.

On this clonotype itself: Little can be read into the size of this beta chain, an off-target read in a library designed for alpha chains. The rearrangement uses TRBV20-1 and TRBJ2-1; tentatively, D is TRBD1 or TRBD2 (5 bases each). The CDR3 runs to 15 residues. V dropped 5 bases and J dropped 2 bases, with 16 bases sitting between them. Germline CDR1 and CDR2: DFQATT and SNEGSKA (reference sequence). In DNA form, the CDR3 reads TGCAGTGCTGTACCCGGGGCCGGGCCCTACAATGAGCAGTTCTTC. Amino acids: CSAVPGAGPYNEQFF.

A note on this clonotype: Because the library targeted alpha chains, this beta chain is an off-target read whose size means little. The genes are TRBV15 and TRBJ2-2; D remains ambiguous. The CDR3 has 14 amino acids. Germline-derived CDR1 and CDR2 are LNHNV and YYDKDF (reference sequence). Trimming took 0 bases from V and 7 from J, leaving 9 bases between them. The CDR3 DNA follows: TGTGCCACCAGCAGAGACCTGGATCTCGGGGAGCTGTTTTTT. As protein: CATSRDLDLGELFF.

Regarding this clonotype: This beta chain lies outside the target of a library built for alpha chains; its clone size means little. The V and J genes are TRBV4-1 and TRBJ2-1; 9 bases agree with TRBD2. V shed 7 bases, J shed 3 bases, and the junction held 4 bases outside the gene matches. There are 14 residues in the CDR3. Germline V gene lookup returns CDR1 MGHRA and CDR2 YSYEKL. The CDR3 spells CASTSGISYNEQFF. The DNA for the CDR3 is TGCGCCAGCACTAGCGGGATAAGCTACAATGAGCAGTTCTTC.

This clonotype has more than one count but fewer than ten. This beta chain lies outside the target of a library built for alpha chains; its clone size means little. The rearrangement joins TRBV24-1 to TRBJ2-3; D is perhaps TRBD2 (6 bases). CDR1 is KGHDR and CDR2 is SFDVKD in the germline V gene. The CDR3 has 14 amino acids. Trimming cost V 1 base and J 4 bases, with 8 bases left between them. The CDR3 DNA reads as TGTGCCACCAGTGATTTAGGCGGGGCAGATACGCAGTATTTT. The encoded protein is CATSDLGGADTQYF.

This clonotype was counted a few times. The library was designed around alpha chains, so this beta chain is a stray read whose abundance carries little weight. The chain has TRBV20-1 and TRBJ2-3; 12 bases are a match to TRBD2. Looked up from germline, CDR1 is DFQATT and CDR2 is SNEGSKA (reference sequence). The J segment lost 6 bases and the V segment lost 6 bases, leaving 13 bases of the junction unmatched. CDR3 length: 16 residues. CDR3 bases: TGCAGTGCCGCAGAGACTAGCGGGGGTCGAGGGGATACGCAGTATTTT. Translated: CSAAETSGGRGDTQYF.

Concerning this clonotype itself: This beta chain is an unintended read in a library built for alpha chains; its size means little. The V call is TRBV7-9, the J call TRBJ2-2, with TRBD1 as a possible D gene (5 bases). Trimming took 8 bases from V and 2 from J, leaving 9 bases between them. Germline values: CDR1 SEHNR, CDR2 FQNEAQ (reference sequence). The CDR3 runs 13 residues. CDR3 region: CASQGGNTGELFF. CDR3 coding DNA: TGTGCCAGCCAGGGTGGCAACACCGGGGAGCTGTTTTTT.

This clonotype has a handful of counts. This beta chain slipped into a library made for alpha chains as a stray read, so its size is not meaningful. This rearrangement joins TRBV6-2 or TRBV6-3 to TRBJ2-1, with 10 bases that match TRBD2. The V and J ends lost 0 bases and 3 bases, in that order; junction bases with no gene match: 2. CDR1 and CDR2 (germline): MNHEY, SVGEGT. The CDR3 covers 16 residues. CDR3 DNA: TGTGCCAGCAGTTACTCGAGGACTAGCGGCTACAATGAGCAGTTCTTC. Protein product: CASSYSRTSGYNEQFF.